Only a few counts were recorded for the clone carrying this T cell receptor (beta chain). Antigen: not known. The Oncomine TCR Beta short-read assay sequenced DNA from cultured CD4+ T cells. TCRdb analysed the PCR reads with MiXCR anew, one entry per CDR3 protein. The data contain 20,000 to 25,000 distinct CDR3 sequences, approximately 29% of them singletons. This CDR3 has 14 amino acids. In germline, CDR1 is MNHEY, CDR2 SVGAGI. The ends lost 4 bases at V and 5 bases at J; junction bases unmatched: 3. This record belongs to a study of vaccination and CD4 T cells after COVID-19. Treatment denoted: roughly 11-day PBMC culture with coronavirus spike peptide pools or control peptides (ViraFEST assay).

This chain links TRBV6-5 with TRBJ1-5, with 9 bases identical to TRBD1. This TCR was sampled from a human donor with COVID-19. The sample consisted of cultured CD4+ T cells from blood. CDR3 nucleotide sequence: TGTGCCAGCAGTTGGACAGGGGCGGATCAGCCCCAGCATTTT. Amino acids: CASSWTGADQPQHF.